This T cell receptor (beta chain) appears in the sequencing data of a study of T-cell memory formation after mild COVID-19. As for the study in general: Each donor largely had its own TCR clusters. The study, taken as a whole, reports: A subset of responding clones appeared in pre-infection memory, suggesting cross-reactive memory joined.

Of note for this clonotype: Its antigen is not identified.

TCRdb recomputed calls from the 5' RACE reads with MiXCR, one row per CDR3 protein. The data hold around 200,000 distinct CDR3 sequences, with over 9.5% observed a single time. Trimming shortened V by 2 bases and J by 3 bases, and 8 bases separated the two germline ends. The CDR3 contains 13 residues. Germline V gene sequence: CDR1 SQVTM, CDR2 ANQGSEA. The chain uses TRBV29-1 and TRBJ1-5; D remains unclear. The sample comprised PBMCs or a T cell subset sorted from them (not recorded which). The source is a man between 18 and 35 years old who had mild COVID-19 (a few samples of this study predate the infection). Cell type and time point are not known. The CDR3 coding sequence is TGCAGCGTTGAACCGGGCCTCAATCAGCCCCAGCATTTT. Protein sequence: CSVEPGLNQPQHF.